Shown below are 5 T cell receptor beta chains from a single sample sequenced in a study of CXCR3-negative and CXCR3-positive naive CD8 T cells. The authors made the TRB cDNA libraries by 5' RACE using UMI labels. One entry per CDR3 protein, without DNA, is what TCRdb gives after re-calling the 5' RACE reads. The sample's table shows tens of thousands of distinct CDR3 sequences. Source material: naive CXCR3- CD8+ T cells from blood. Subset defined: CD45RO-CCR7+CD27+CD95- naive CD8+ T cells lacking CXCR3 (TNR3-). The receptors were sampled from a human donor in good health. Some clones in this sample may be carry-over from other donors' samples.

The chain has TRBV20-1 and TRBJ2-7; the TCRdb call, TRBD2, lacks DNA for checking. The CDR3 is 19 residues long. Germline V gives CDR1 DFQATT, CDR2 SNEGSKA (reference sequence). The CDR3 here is CSAVPAGFGQGLFPYEQYF.

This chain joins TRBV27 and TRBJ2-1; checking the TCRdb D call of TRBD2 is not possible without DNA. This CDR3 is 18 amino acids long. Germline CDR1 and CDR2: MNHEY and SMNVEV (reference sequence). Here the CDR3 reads CASSLDWGLAGAGNEQFF.

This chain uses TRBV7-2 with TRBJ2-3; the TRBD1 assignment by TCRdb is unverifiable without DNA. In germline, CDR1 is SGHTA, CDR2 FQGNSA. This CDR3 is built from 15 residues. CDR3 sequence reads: CASSLGTGVTDTQYF.

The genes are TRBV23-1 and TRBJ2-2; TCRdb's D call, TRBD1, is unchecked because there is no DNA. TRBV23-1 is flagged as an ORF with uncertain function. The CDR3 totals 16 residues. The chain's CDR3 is CASSRRDRVNTGELFF.

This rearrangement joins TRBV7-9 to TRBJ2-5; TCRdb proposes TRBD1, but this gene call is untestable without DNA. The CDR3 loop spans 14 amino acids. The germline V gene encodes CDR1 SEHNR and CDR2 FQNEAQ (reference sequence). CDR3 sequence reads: CASNPIRDRETKYF.